This record covers a single T cell receptor beta chain. These data come from a study of chemoradiotherapy in HPV16-positive cancers. Per the germline V gene, CDR1 is SGHRS and CDR2 is YFSETQ. With 2 bases removed from V and 4 bases from J, the gap between germline ends came to 6 bases. There are 12 residues in the CDR3. Repertoires were sampled repeatedly during chemoradiotherapy. The data were produced by immunoSEQ multiplex PCR, yet TCRdb's version contains in-frame clones alone and is incomplete. There are fewer than 15,000 clones in the sample; under 95% occur only once, and 2.5% to 3% lies in the top ten.

This sequence joins TRBV5-1 and TRBJ2-5; D not certain. The receptor was isolated from a human donor with HPV-associated anogenital cancer. This material consisted of blood, taken from a patient who underwent chemoradiotherapy. The CDR3: CASSFPGETQYF. The CDR3 DNA sequence: TGCGCCAGCAGCTTTCCGGGAGAGACCCAGTACTTC.